This record concerns one TCR beta chain sequence. No cognate antigen has been identified for it. Qualities for individual bases were not recorded, and no much larger clone is one base off. The library was prepared using the immunoSEQ multiplex PCR assay. Sourced from immuneACCESS, this table was stored by TCRdb with only in-frame sequences that have V and J called. A share of the clones is absent; for the studies checked, an unresolved V gene accounts for under half, and the remainder has no known explanation. The table for this sample lists approximately 12,000 clones; about nine tenths of them were counted only once. 2% to 2.5% of the sample is held by the ten biggest clonotypes. From the cysteine through the phenylalanine, the CDR3 covers 13 amino acids. Left in the record is the CDR3 DNA by itself, 39 bases read in frame from the first base. Via the germline V gene (reference sequence), CDR1 is LNHDA and CDR2 SQIVND. The germline ends are 9 bases apart after V is trimmed by 5 bases and J by 4 bases.

This sample is part of a study of tumor T cells in aggressive B-cell lymphoma listed by TCRdb under 2017. Sequencing used tumor tissue. The clonotype originates from an adult with diffuse large B cell lymphoma. This receptor chain uses TRBV19 and TRBJ2-1; a tentative D match to TRBD2 spans 6 bases. The DNA is TGTGCCAGTAGTCCTCGGGGGTACAATGAGCAGTTCTTC. Translated, it reads CASSPRGYNEQFF.